These 28 T cell receptor beta chains share one sample of origin, sequenced in a study of blood T cells in healthy people across ages. Alongside a J-beta primer mix, a sample-barcoded 5' primer served in a second PCR lasting about 7 to 12 cycles. TCRdb reprocessed the 5' RACE reads with MiXCR, giving one entry per CDR3 protein. The repertoire includes about 680,000 distinct CDR3 sequences, around half of them detected once, and around 32% sits in the top ten. The sequencing sample was made of blood. These receptor sequences come from a woman aged 55-69 years in good health.

This chain links TRBV12-3 or TRBV12-4 with TRBJ2-3; TRBD2 aligns across 15 bases. The CDR3 sequence is 19 residues long. V shed 6 bases and J 3 bases; nucleotides not matched to a gene: 13. This chain's CDR3 is CASSFGLAGGPGSTDTQYF. In nucleotides, the CDR3 is TGTGCCAGCAGCTTCGGACTAGCGGGAGGGCCTGGATCTACAGATACGCAGTATTTT.

The rearrangement uses TRBV7-2 and TRBJ2-6, with D possibly being TRBD2 (6 bases). V was shortened by 2 bases and J by 2 bases, with 13 bases between the two germline ends. The CDR3 has 17 residues. The germline gives CDR1 SGHTA, CDR2 FQGNSA. CDR3 residues: CASSLRGSGAGANVLTF. In DNA form, the CDR3 reads TGTGCCAGCAGCTTAAGGGGTAGCGGAGCTGGGGCCAACGTCCTGACTTTC. Full variable domain (missing parts from reference TRBV7-2 and TRBJ2-6): GAGVSQSPSNKVTEKGKDVELRCDPISGHTALYWYRQSLGQGLEFLIYFQGNSAPDKSGLPSDRFSAERTGGSVSTLTIQRTQQEDSAVYLCASSLRGSGAGANVLTFGAGSRLTVL.

The rearrangement uses TRBV15 and TRBJ2-7, with TRBD2 as a possible D gene (6 bases). CDR3 length: 14 residues. V gave up 0 bases and J gave up 3 bases, with 9 bases separating them. Germline assignment: CDR1 LNHNV and CDR2 YYDKDF (reference sequence). CDR3 in amino acids: CATSRDLGGYEQYF. DNA of the CDR3: TGTGCCACCAGCAGAGATCTGGGGGGCTACGAGCAGTACTTC.

The chain couples TRBV15 to TRBJ2-3; no definite D call. CDR3 length: 14 residues. The V gene lost 4 bases and the J gene lost 2 bases, with 10 bases spanning the gap. Germline assignment: CDR1 LNHNV and CDR2 YYDKDF (reference sequence). CDR3 protein: CATSTRAYTDTQYF. The CDR3 DNA reads as TGTGCCACCAGCACTCGGGCATACACAGATACGCAGTATTTT. Filled out from reference TRBV15 and TRBJ2-3, the complete variable domain reads DAMVIQNPRYQVTQFGKPVTLSCSQTLNHNVMYWYQQKSSQAPKLLFHYYDKDFNNEADTPDNFQSRRPNTSFCFLDIRSPGLGDTAMYLCATSTRAYTDTQYFGPGTRLTVL.

The chain couples TRBV27 to TRBJ2-7, with TRBD1 matching 8 bases. This CDR3 is 15 amino acids long. Germline trimming cut 3 bases from V and 3 bases from J; bases unmatched to any gene: 7. Germline CDR1 is MNHEY and CDR2 is SMNVEV (reference sequence). The CDR3 DNA is TGTGCCAGCAGTTTTAAGACAGGGGAATACTACGAGCAGTACTTC. As protein: CASSFKTGEYYEQYF.

The chain couples TRBV7-2 to TRBJ2-1, with D maybe TRBD2 (5 bases). The germline V gene encodes CDR1 SGHTA and CDR2 FQGNSA. The CDR3 runs 14 residues. With 4 bases removed from V and 3 bases from J, the gap between germline ends came to 10 bases. The CDR3 loop reads CASSSVGLYNEQFF. The CDR3, as DNA: TGTGCCAGCAGCTCAGTCGGACTCTACAATGAGCAGTTCTTC.

The V and J genes are TRBV14 and TRBJ1-2; tentative D call: TRBD1 (6 bases). The CDR3 runs 13 residues. The V and J ends lost 8 bases and 4 bases respectively, with 14 bases between them. The V gene's germline CDR1 is SGHDN and CDR2 FVKESK. The DNA of the CDR3 is TGTGCCAGCCGCCGGGGGCAGAGCTATGGCTACACCTTC. This codes for CASRRGQSYGYTF.

With regard to this clonotype: The germline gene is not matched at one end of the junction; a read error may be the cause. The V call is TRBV28, the J call TRBJ2-5; a possible D gene is TRBD1 (6 bases). The CDR3 contains 12 residues. Germline V CDR1 and CDR2: MDHEN, SYDVKM. The CDR3 is CASGGGKETQYF. The CDR3 nucleotides read TGTGCCAGCGGGGGCGGAAAAGAGACCCAGTACTTT.

In this sample, this clonotype turned up a few times. The chain is built from TRBV20-1 and TRBJ2-2, with TRBD2 as a possible D gene (6 bases). V lost 0 bases and J 6 bases, leaving 11 bases between the germline ends. CDR1 is DFQATT, CDR2 SNEGSKA, per germline (reference sequence). This CDR3 is built from 14 residues. The CDR3 is CSARDGSGPGELFF. The CDR3 coding sequence is TGCAGTGCTAGAGACGGGAGCGGGCCCGGGGAGCTGTTTTTT.

V and J are TRBV30 and TRBJ1-2, with D perhaps matching TRBD1 (6 bases). The length of the CDR3 is 13 residues. The V gene lost 3 bases and the J gene lost 8 bases, with 16 bases spanning the gap. CDR1 is GTSNPN, CDR2 SVGIG, per germline (reference sequence). The CDR3 nucleotides are TGTGCCTGGAGCCCGAGGACAGCACGCGGCTACACCTTC. Protein sequence: CAWSPRTARGYTF.

This clonotype was observed a handful of times. The V call is TRBV4-2, the J call TRBJ2-7, with 11 bases aligning to TRBD1. J was trimmed by 6 bases and V by 0 bases; bases with no gene match: 4. This CDR3 has 15 amino acids. Per the germline V gene, CDR1 is LGHNA and CDR2 is YNFKEQ. This chain's CDR3 is CASSQDGTGGIEQYF. The CDR3 coding sequence is TGTGCCAGCAGCCAAGATGGGACAGGGGGTATCGAGCAGTACTTC.

The rearrangement joins TRBV5-1 to TRBJ1-1; a weak D match, TRBD1 (5 bases). This CDR3 is 15 amino acids long. V was shortened by 2 bases and J by 7 bases, with 18 bases between the two germline ends. CDR1 and CDR2 from the germline V gene are SGHRS and YFSETQ. CDR3 amino acids: CASSLGRGNIIEAFF. CDR3 nucleotide sequence: TGCGCCAGCAGCTTAGGAAGGGGAAATATAATTGAAGCTTTCTTT.

The V and J genes are TRBV5-1 and TRBJ2-3, with D possibly matching TRBD1 (6 bases). CDR1 is SGHRS and CDR2 is YFSETQ in the germline V gene. This CDR3 spans 14 amino acids. V was shortened by 7 bases and J by 5 bases, with 17 bases between the two germline ends. DNA of the CDR3: TGCGCCAGCCGGACAGCCCCAGAGGAAGATACGCAGTATTTT. Residues: CASRTAPEEDTQYF.

V and J are TRBV2 and TRBJ2-3; D not certain. CDR1 is SNHLY, CDR2 FYNNEI, per germline. The CDR3 length is 13 residues. Trimming shortened V by 7 bases and J by 4 bases, and 12 bases separated the two germline ends. CDR3 residues: CASNNLASDTQYF. The CDR3 DNA reads TGTGCCAGCAACAACTTAGCTTCAGATACGCAGTATTTT. Supplemented by reference TRBV2 and TRBJ2-3, the full variable domain reads EPEVTQTPSHQVTQMGQEVILRCVPISNHLYFYWYRQILGQKVEFLVSFYNNEISEKSEIFDDQFSVERPDGSNFTLKIRSTKLEDSAMYFCASNNLASDTQYFGPGTRLTVL.

This clonotype showed up just a few times. The V gene is TRBV5-1, the J gene TRBJ2-1, with D uncertain. Trimming pared 4 bases from V and 5 bases from J, leaving 13 bases between. The CDR3 has 14 amino acids. The V gene's germline CDR1 is SGHRS and CDR2 YFSETQ. The DNA for the CDR3 is TGCGCCAGCAGCCCCGGAGACCCTAACAATGAGCAGTTCTTC. Its translation: CASSPGDPNNEQFF.

This clonotype was seen only once. The J gene is TRBJ1-4, the V gene TRBV28; weak D call: TRBD1 (6 bases). Trimming pared 9 bases from V and 8 bases from J, leaving 16 bases between. The length of the CDR3 is 13 residues. Germline V gene data show CDR1 as MDHEN and CDR2 as SYDVKM. CDR3 loop: CASQGLLGEKLFF. The CDR3 nucleotides read TGTGCCAGTCAGGGGCTACTTGGGGAAAAACTGTTTTTT.

The V call is TRBV20-1, the J call TRBJ2-7, with D possibly TRBD1 on 5 matching bases. Between the trimmed V and J ends, which lost 4 bases and 6 bases, there was a span of 13 bases. CDR1 is DFQATT and CDR2 is SNEGSKA in the germline V gene (reference sequence). The CDR3 runs to 12 residues. Here the CDR3 reads CSANNGASEQYF. CDR3 coding DNA: TGCAGTGCTAATAATGGGGCCTCCGAGCAGTACTTC.

The chain combines TRBV11-3 with TRBJ2-1, with 10 positions matching TRBD2. CDR1 and CDR2 from the germline V gene are SGHNT and YENEEA. The CDR3 runs 17 residues. The trim removed 1 base at V and 3 bases at J, leaving 6 bases unmatched. This CDR3 is CASSLGSSGSVYNEQFF. The CDR3 nucleotides read TGTGCCAGCAGCTTAGGTTCTAGCGGGAGTGTCTACAATGAGCAGTTCTTC.

V is TRBV30 and J is TRBJ2-5; no clear D. This CDR3 has 13 residues. Germline lookup yields CDR1 GTSNPN and CDR2 SVGIG (reference sequence). The V end was cut by 6 bases, the J end by 0 bases, with 11 bases between. This CDR3 is CACAWADQETQYF. In DNA, the CDR3 is TGTGCCTGTGCATGGGCGGACCAAGAGACCCAGTACTTC.

A few counts support this clonotype. This chain connects TRBV24-1 to TRBJ1-2, with TRBD1 matching over 7 bases. CDR1 and CDR2 (germline): KGHDR, SFDVKD. V lost 2 bases to trimming and J lost 4 bases; unmatched junction nucleotides: 3. CDR3 size: 14 residues. The CDR3 DNA reads TGTGCCACCAGTGATTCAGGGGGTGGCTATGGCTACACCTTC. Its translation: CATSDSGGGYGYTF.

Only a few counts were recorded for this clonotype. The chain has TRBV12-3 or TRBV12-4 and TRBJ2-3; TRBD1 matches 8 bases. The CDR3 has 16 amino acids. Trimming removed 0 bases from V and 2 bases from J; junction bases left unmatched: 4. The CDR3 nucleotides read TGTGCCAGCAGTTTAGCCTCAGGGGGCAACACAGATACGCAGTATTTT. It specifies CASSLASGGNTDTQYF.

The chain links TRBV20-1 to TRBJ1-2, with D maybe TRBD1 (5 bases). The V and J ends lost 2 bases and 4 bases respectively, with 11 bases between them. The germline V gene encodes CDR1 DFQATT and CDR2 SNEGSKA (reference sequence). This CDR3 is built from 13 residues. CDR3 DNA: TGCAGTGCTAGAATGCGACAGACCTATGGCTACACCTTC. Encoded protein: CSARMRQTYGYTF.

This clonotype has a handful of counts. The chain carries TRBV5-5 and TRBJ2-7, with D tentatively TRBD2 (6 bases). Per the germline V gene, CDR1 is SGHKS and CDR2 is YYEKEE (reference sequence). This CDR3 has 11 residues. The germline V and J ends were trimmed by 3 bases and 6 bases, with 7 bases remaining between them. The CDR3 is CASSSGVEQYF. CDR3 nucleotide sequence: TGTGCCAGCAGCTCGGGAGTCGAGCAGTACTTC.

J is TRBJ1-4 and V is TRBV7-7; the D is unclear. Germline CDR1 SSHAT, CDR2 FNYEAQ (reference sequence). The V and J ends lost 5 bases and 6 bases respectively, with 13 bases between them. The CDR3 extends over 14 amino acids. DNA of the CDR3: TGTGCCAGCAGCCCGAGCGGATCGGATGAAAAACTGTTTTTT. Translated, it gives CASSPSGSDEKLFF.

The chain links TRBV15 to TRBJ1-5, with 9 bases matching TRBD1. The germline CDR1 and CDR2 sequences are LNHNV and YYDKDF (reference sequence). This CDR3 is built from 15 residues. The V and J ends lost 1 base and 7 bases, in that order; junction bases with no gene match: 5. In nucleotides, the CDR3 is TGTGCCACCAGCAGAGGCGGACAGGGGTTACAGCCCCAGCATTTT. Its protein product is CATSRGGQGLQPQHF.

The genes are TRBV3-1 and TRBJ2-4; D gene unclear. The last part of the DNA fits TRBJ2-7 better; the J call may be wrong. The CDR3 extends over 13 amino acids. Germline V gives CDR1 LGHDT, CDR2 YNNKEL (reference sequence). CDR3 in amino acids: CASSQQLSYEQYF. The CDR3 region has the DNA TGTGCCAGCAGCCAACAGCTTTCCTACGAGCAGTACTTC.

This chain uses TRBV3-1 with TRBJ2-1, with 8 bases fitting TRBD2. This CDR3 is 14 amino acids long. Germline values: CDR1 LGHDT, CDR2 YNNKEL (reference sequence). The J segment lost 6 bases and the V segment lost 2 bases, leaving 3 bases of the junction unmatched. CDR3 protein: CASSQSGSFNEQFF. The CDR3 coding sequence is TGTGCCAGCAGCCAAAGCGGGAGTTTCAATGAGCAGTTCTTC.

The chain is built from TRBV4-2 and TRBJ2-3, with TRBD2 matching 13 bases. This CDR3 is 21 amino acids long. Germline CDR1 LGHNA, CDR2 YNFKEQ. Trimming cost V 6 bases and J 2 bases; bases outside gene matches: 20. CDR3 DNA sequence: TGTGCCAGCAGTCTAGGGACTAGCGGGATTGGAATCAGCACGGACACAGATACGCAGTATTTT. Residues: CASSLGTSGIGISTDTDTQYF.